This T cell receptor beta chain was profiled in a study of monozygotic twins with inflammatory bowel disease. After re-calling the 5' RACE reads, TCRdb lists one entry per CDR3 protein, DNA absent. The sample has a few hundred thousand distinct CDR3 sequences; the top ten hold approximately 2.3%. Germline lookup yields CDR1 GTSNPN and CDR2 SVGIG (reference sequence). This CDR3 is 13 amino acids long. This clonotype was obtained from a human donor with ulcerative colitis or Crohn's disease, or a healthy co-twin of an affected twin (not recorded which). This chain links TRBV30 with TRBJ1-5. Sequencing used blood. The CDR3 reads CAWRALPNQPQHF.